The 24 T cell receptor beta chains presented below share a single source sample, sequenced in a study of blood T cell repertoires in COVID-19. Sequencing was performed with immunoSEQ multiplex PCR; in TCRdb, only in-frame clones are kept and a portion is missing. The sample includes 6,000 or so clones, around nine tenths of them seen just once. Material for sequencing was peripheral blood. Receptors originate from a human donor in a cohort sampled during active COVID-19.

The V gene is TRBV6-1, the J gene TRBJ1-6; 8 bases fit TRBD1. Trimming removed 1 base from V and 7 bases from J; junction bases left unmatched: 12. The length of the CDR3 is 18 residues. Germline CDR1 MNHNS, CDR2 SASEGT. The CDR3 sequence is CASSEDVWTGKNNSPLHF. The CDR3 region has the DNA TGTGCCAGCAGTGAAGATGTGTGGACAGGGAAGAACAATTCACCCCTCCACTTT.

The chain links TRBV2 to TRBJ2-7; 7 nucleotides align to TRBD1. V was pared by 7 bases and J by 6 bases, with 15 bases of the junction left unmatched. Germline CDR1 SNHLY, CDR2 FYNNEI. The CDR3 is made up of 15 amino acids. The CDR3 DNA is TGTGCCAGCAACCTGGCGAGACAGGGTTCGGGCGAGCAGTACTTC. Protein product: CASNLARQGSGEQYF.

The chain joins TRBV7-2 to TRBJ1-2; possibly TRBD1 for D (5 bases). The germline V gene encodes CDR1 SGHTA and CDR2 FQGNSA. The germline V and J ends were trimmed by 5 bases and 4 bases, with 14 bases remaining between them. This CDR3 is built from 14 residues. The CDR3 DNA reads as TGTGCCAGCAGCACCCAGACAGCCACCTATGGCTACACCTTC. This translates into CASSTQTATYGYTF.

The CDR3 nucleotides read TGCGCCAGCAGGCCGACTAGCGGGAGGGTCGCTAGCACGCAGTATTTT. Translated: CASRPTSGRVASTQYF. The chain joins TRBV5-1 to TRBJ2-3, with TRBD2 matching 14 bases. Trimming at V came to 5 bases and at J to 9 bases, leaving 11 bases not matched to a gene. Germline V gives CDR1 SGHRS, CDR2 YFSETQ. The CDR3 length is 16 residues.

J is TRBJ2-3 and V is TRBV10-3, with 9 bases fitting TRBD2. The CDR3 is made up of 16 amino acids. In germline, CDR1 is ENHRY, CDR2 SYGVKD. The V segment lost 2 bases and the J segment 0 bases; nucleotides outside the gene matches: 3. The CDR3 DNA sequence: TGTGCCATCAGTGAGGCTAGCGGGACTAGCACAGATACGCAGTATTTT. As protein: CAISEASGTSTDTQYF.

V gene TRBV6-2 or TRBV6-3 combines with J gene TRBJ1-6; weak D call: TRBD1 (6 bases). This CDR3 contains 12 residues. Germline-derived CDR1 and CDR2 are MNHEY and SVGEGT. V lost 2 bases and J lost 17, with 13 bases in between. The CDR3 sequence: CASSYPDSVFHF. DNA of the CDR3: TGTGCCAGCAGTTACCCGGACAGTGTGTTCCACTTT.

This sequence joins TRBV6-6 and TRBJ2-3, with 9 bases lining up with TRBD1. The CDR3 sequence is 14 residues long. The ends lost 5 bases at V and 4 bases at J; junction bases unmatched: 4. Germline V gives CDR1 MNHNY, CDR2 SVGAGI (reference sequence). CDR3 bases: TGTGCCAGCAGTCGGGGGACAGGGTCAGATACGCAGTATTTT. Amino acid sequence: CASSRGTGSDTQYF.

The genes are TRBV5-5 and TRBJ2-3; 8 nucleotides match TRBD2. Germline V gives CDR1 SGHKS, CDR2 YYEKEE (reference sequence). The V and J ends lost 4 bases and 2 bases, in that order; junction bases with no gene match: 9. The CDR3 runs to 16 residues. The CDR3 sequence is CASSLASGGLTDTQYF. Written as DNA, the CDR3 is TGTGCCAGCAGCCTTGCGTCGGGAGGGCTCACAGATACGCAGTATTTT.

V is TRBV11-3 and J is TRBJ2-1; 9 bases match TRBD2. The CDR3 runs to 17 residues. Looked up from germline, CDR1 is SGHNT and CDR2 is YENEEA. The V gene end was trimmed by 4 bases and the J gene end by 7 bases; junction bases not matched to a gene: 14. The CDR3 coding sequence is TGTGCCAGCAGCTCGTCCCTGGCGGGAGGGTGGAAGAATGAGCAGTTCTTC. Translation: CASSSSLAGGWKNEQFF.

The V gene is TRBV11-2, the J gene TRBJ2-7; possible D gene TRBD1, 5 bases. V lost 1 base and J lost 5, with 12 bases in between. This CDR3 has 14 amino acids. The germline V gene has CDR1 SGHAT and CDR2 FQNNGV. CDR3 region: CASSLVRARDEQYF. CDR3 DNA sequence: TGTGCCAGCAGCTTAGTCAGGGCCAGAGACGAGCAGTACTTC.

The chain carries TRBV21-1 and TRBJ2-5; the table assigns TRBD2, which was not confirmed against the DNA. TRBV21-1 is given as a pseudogene. The CDR3 contains 18 residues. CDR3 amino acids: CASGPLTGIRSGQETQYF. CDR3 nucleotides: TGTGCCAGCGGCCCCCTCACGGGCATAAGGAGCGGCCAAGAGACCCAGTACTTC.

The chain couples TRBV2 to TRBJ2-5, with 10 bases lining up with TRBD2. Germline V gives CDR1 SNHLY, CDR2 FYNNEI. V lost 4 bases and J lost 5; bases outside the gene matches: 7. This CDR3 spans 15 amino acids. CDR3 sequence reads: CASSVVIAGGETQYF. The DNA for the CDR3 is TGTGCCAGCAGTGTGGTAATAGCGGGAGGCGAGACCCAGTACTTC.

The J gene is TRBJ2-1, the V gene TRBV29-1; 8 nucleotides agree with TRBD2. CDR1 SQVTM and CDR2 ANQGSEA come from the germline V gene. The CDR3 covers 14 residues. Trimming removed 0 bases from V and 8 bases from J; junction bases left unmatched: 6. The CDR3 bases are TGCAGCGTTGAAGATCCGGGGACTAGTTATGAGCAGTTCTTC. It translates to CSVEDPGTSYEQFF.

The chain employs TRBV10-3 and TRBJ2-3, with TRBD2 identical over 11 bases. This CDR3 region has 16 residues. CDR1 and CDR2 from the germline V gene are ENHRY and SYGVKD. The ends lost 6 bases at V and 3 bases at J; junction bases unmatched: 8. The CDR3: CAIRPTSGDLTDTQYF. Written as DNA, the CDR3 is TGTGCCATCAGACCGACTAGCGGGGATTTGACAGATACGCAGTATTTT.

The CDR3 protein is CASSPLTGTNQPQHF. Written as DNA, the CDR3 is TGTGCCAGCAGTCCCCTGACAGGTACGAATCAGCCCCAGCATTTT. The chain links TRBV28 to TRBJ1-5; D is possibly TRBD1 (6 bases). Germline loops: CDR1 MDHEN, CDR2 SYDVKM. The CDR3 is 15 residues long. The V end was cut by 5 bases, the J end by 4 bases, with 15 bases between.

The chain has TRBV4-1 and TRBJ2-1, with TRBD2 identical over 8 bases. The length of the CDR3 is 16 residues. The junction had 8 bases not matched to a gene; V was cut back by 7 bases and J by 0 bases. Germline CDR1 MGHRA, CDR2 YSYEKL. The DNA for the CDR3 is TGCGCCAGCACGCCAGAGCGGGAGATCTCCTACAATGAGCAGTTCTTC. As protein: CASTPEREISYNEQFF.

The gene calls are TRBV6-2 or TRBV6-3 and TRBJ2-5, with D possibly being TRBD2 (5 bases). CDR3 length equals 12 residues. V gave up 0 bases and J gave up 9 bases, with 8 bases separating them. Germline V gene lookup returns CDR1 MNHEY and CDR2 SVGEGT. The CDR3, as DNA: TGTGCCAGCAGTTACTCGAGGGCGGCCCAGTACTTC. Encoded protein: CASSYSRAAQYF.

V gene TRBV6-5 combines with J gene TRBJ1-4; D not certain. CDR3 size: 13 residues. V dropped 6 bases and J dropped 2 bases, with 7 bases sitting between them. Per the germline V gene, CDR1 is MNHEY and CDR2 is SVGAGI. The CDR3 DNA sequence: TGTGCCAGCAGGCGGACTACTAATGAAAAACTGTTTTTT. It yields the protein CASRRTTNEKLFF.

This chain links TRBV4-1 with TRBJ2-2; TRBD1 is a possible D gene (5 bases). The length of the CDR3 is 14 residues. CDR1 and CDR2 from the germline V gene are MGHRA and YSYEKL. Between the trimmed V and J ends, which lost 0 bases and 5 bases, there was a span of 7 bases. The CDR3 DNA reads as TGCGCCAGCAGCCAAGACAGGGCGACCGGGGAGCTGTTTTTT. This encodes CASSQDRATGELFF.

The chain links TRBV11-2 to TRBJ2-3; 14 bases line up with TRBD2. This CDR3 has 14 residues. V lost 8 bases, J lost 4 bases, and 2 bases stayed unmatched. Germline V CDR1 and CDR2: SGHAT, FQNNGV. The CDR3 DNA reads TGTGCCAGCGGGGGACTAGCGGGGGCAGATACGCAGTATTTT. It yields the protein CASGGLAGADTQYF. The entire variable domain, with the rest obtained from reference TRBV11-2 and TRBJ2-3, is as follows: EAGVAQSPRYKIIEKRQSVAFWCNPISGHATLYWYQQILGQGPKLLIQFQNNGVVDDSQLPKDRFSAERLKGVDSTLKIQPAKLEDSAVYLCASGGLAGADTQYFGPGTRLTVL.

The V and J genes are TRBV9 and TRBJ2-1; D unresolved. The V gene lost 1 base and the J gene lost 5 bases, with 7 bases spanning the gap. Germline V gene lookup returns CDR1 SGDLS and CDR2 YYNGEE. The CDR3 runs to 13 residues. CDR3 nucleotide sequence: TGTGCCAGCAGCGTAAACTCAAACAATGAGCAGTTCTTC. This sequence encodes CASSVNSNNEQFF.

This clone was seen once. The gene calls are TRBV27 and TRBJ2-5; 8 positions match TRBD1. Germline loops: CDR1 MNHEY, CDR2 SMNVEV (reference sequence). The CDR3 runs 16 residues. The ends lost 5 bases at V and 7 bases at J; junction bases unmatched: 15. The CDR3 spells CASSLTGAGALGTQYF. The CDR3 DNA is TGTGCCAGCAGTCTGACAGGGGCTGGTGCCTTAGGGACCCAGTACTTC.

The J gene is TRBJ1-1, the V gene TRBV13; D uncertain. The germline V and J ends were trimmed by 3 bases and 4 bases, with 6 bases remaining between them. CDR1 and CDR2 from the germline V gene are PRHDT and FYEKMQ (reference sequence). The length of the CDR3 is 12 residues. Written as DNA, the CDR3 is TGTGCCAGCAGCTTGTCAGGCACTGAAGCTTTCTTT. Translation gives CASSLSGTEAFF.

The V call is TRBV5-1, the J call TRBJ2-2; 8 bases are a match to TRBD1. In germline, CDR1 is SGHRS, CDR2 YFSETQ. J was trimmed by 0 bases and V by 3 bases; bases with no gene match: 13. The CDR3 loop spans 19 amino acids. CDR3 nucleotides: TGCGCCAGCAGCTGGGCCGGTACAGGGGGTATAACGAACACCGGGGAGCTGTTTTTT. Translated, it gives CASSWAGTGGITNTGELFF.